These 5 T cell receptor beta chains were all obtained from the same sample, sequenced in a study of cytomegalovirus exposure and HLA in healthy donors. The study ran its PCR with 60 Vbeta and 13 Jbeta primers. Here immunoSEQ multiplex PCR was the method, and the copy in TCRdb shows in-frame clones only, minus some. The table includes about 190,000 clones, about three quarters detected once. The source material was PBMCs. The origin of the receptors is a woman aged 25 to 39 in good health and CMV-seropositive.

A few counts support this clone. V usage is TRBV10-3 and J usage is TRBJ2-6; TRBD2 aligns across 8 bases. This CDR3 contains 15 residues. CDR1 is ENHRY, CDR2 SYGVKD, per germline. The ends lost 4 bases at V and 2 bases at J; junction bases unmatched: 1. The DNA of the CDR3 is TGTGCCATCAGTGCGGGAGGGCCTGGGGCCAACGTCCTGACTTTC. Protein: CAISAGGPGANVLTF.

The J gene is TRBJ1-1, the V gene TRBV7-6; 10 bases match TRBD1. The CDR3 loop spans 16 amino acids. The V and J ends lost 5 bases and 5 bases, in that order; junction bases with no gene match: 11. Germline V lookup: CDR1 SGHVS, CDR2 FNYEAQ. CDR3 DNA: TGTGCCAGCAGCCCCTACCGGGACAGGGGTGGAACTGAAGCTTTCTTT. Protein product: CASSPYRDRGGTEAFF.

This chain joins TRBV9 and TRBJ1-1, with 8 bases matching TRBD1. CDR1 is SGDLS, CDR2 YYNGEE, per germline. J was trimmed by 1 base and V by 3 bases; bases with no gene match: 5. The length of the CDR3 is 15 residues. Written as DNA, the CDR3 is TGTGCCAGCAGCGCGGGGACAGGCGGGAACACTGAAGCTTTCTTT. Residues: CASSAGTGGNTEAFF.

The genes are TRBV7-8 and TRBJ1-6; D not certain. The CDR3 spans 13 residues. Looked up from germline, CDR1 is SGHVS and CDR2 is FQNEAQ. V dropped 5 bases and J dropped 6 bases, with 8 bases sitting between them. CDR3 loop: CASSVIPNSPLHF. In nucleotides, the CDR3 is TGTGCCAGCAGCGTCATCCCTAATTCACCCCTCCACTTT.

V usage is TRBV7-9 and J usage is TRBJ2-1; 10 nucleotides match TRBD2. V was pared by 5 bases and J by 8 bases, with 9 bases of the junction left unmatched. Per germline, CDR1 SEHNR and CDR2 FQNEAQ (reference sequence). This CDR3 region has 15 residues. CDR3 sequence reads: CASSETSGPSDEQFF. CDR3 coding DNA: TGTGCCAGCAGCGAGACTAGCGGGCCCTCGGATGAGCAGTTCTTC.